The 22 T cell receptor beta chains in this list originate from one sample, sequenced in a study of identical twins. TCRdb processed the 5' RACE reads anew with MiXCR; each CDR3 protein has one entry. Of roughly 710,000 distinct CDR3 sequences in the sample, over 5% were seen once. Sequencing was done on a sample of naive T cells sorted from blood. The receptors derive from a young man in good health.

A few counts support this clonotype. The V call is TRBV11-2, the J call TRBJ2-7; 7 nucleotides line up with TRBD2. CDR3 length equals 15 residues. Germline-derived CDR1 and CDR2 are SGHAT and FQNNGV. V shed 1 base and J 6 bases; nucleotides not matched to a gene: 9. The CDR3, as DNA: TGTGCCAGCAGCTTAGGGTGGGGGGGGACGGTCGAGCAGTACGTC. Protein: CASSLGWGGTVEQYV.

The rearrangement uses TRBV9 and TRBJ1-1; D not certain. CDR3 length: 11 amino acids. V lost 4 bases and J 3 bases, leaving 4 bases between the germline ends. Germline CDR1 and CDR2: SGDLS and YYNGEE. The CDR3 nucleotides are TGTGCCAGCAGCCCTTACACTGAAGCTTTCTTT. It encodes CASSPYTEAFF.

This clonotype came up many times. The chain carries TRBV12-3 or TRBV12-4 and TRBJ1-3; TRBD1 is a possible D gene (5 bases). Trimming took 7 bases from V and 3 from J, leaving 13 bases between them. The CDR3 consists of 14 residues. The CDR3 sequence is CASKNGGFGNTIYF. The CDR3 coding sequence is TGTGCCAGCAAGAACGGGGGTTTTGGAAACACCATATATTTT.

The rearrangement joins TRBV14 to TRBJ2-1, with D possibly called TRBD1 or TRBD2 (5 bases each). The V and J ends lost 4 bases and 5 bases respectively, with 15 bases between them. In germline, CDR1 is SGHDN, CDR2 FVKESK. CDR3 length: 15 residues. The CDR3 loop is CASSPWGTGDNEQFF. The CDR3 DNA follows: TGTGCCAGCAGCCCCTGGGGGACCGGGGACAATGAGCAGTTCTTC.

This clonotype was found a few times. The chain combines TRBV7-8 with TRBJ2-7, with 7 bases fitting TRBD2. Germline-derived CDR1 and CDR2 are SGHVS and FQNEAQ. Unmatched junction bases numbered 9, after V lost 5 bases and J lost 2 bases. The length of the CDR3 is 15 residues. CDR3 in DNA: TGTGCCAGCAGCCTCAACGCGGGGGAACCCTACGAGCAGTACGTC. Protein product: CASSLNAGEPYEQYV.

This clonotype was observed a few times. The chain recombines TRBV10-3 with TRBJ2-6, with D unclear. CDR3 length equals 15 residues. Germline V gene sequence: CDR1 ENHRY, CDR2 SYGVKD. V lost 7 bases and J lost 1, with 11 bases in between. The CDR3 reads CAITAERSGANVLTF. DNA for the CDR3: TGTGCCATCACGGCAGAACGTTCTGGGGCCAACGTCCTGACTTTC.

This clonotype was detected only a few times. The CDR3 here is CSVEDGWGETQYF. The CDR3 DNA sequence: TGCAGCGTTGAAGATGGGTGGGGGGAGACCCAGTACTTC. V gene TRBV29-1 combines with J gene TRBJ2-5; D may match TRBD1 or TRBD2 (5 bases each). V shed 0 bases and J shed 5 bases, with 10 bases lying between them. The CDR3 has 13 amino acids. Germline loops: CDR1 SQVTM, CDR2 ANQGSEA.

This clonotype has a count of ten or more. The V call is TRBV7-9, the J call TRBJ2-1; TRBD2 agrees at 8 bases. Germline CDR1 is SEHNR and CDR2 is FQNEAQ (reference sequence). With V trimmed by 5 bases and J by 2 bases, 5 bases remained unmatched. CDR3 size: 15 residues. The CDR3, as DNA: TGTGCCAGCAGCCCCCCGGGGGGGCCCTACAATGAGCAGTTCTTC. It is translated as CASSPPGGPYNEQFF.

This clonotype was detected many times. This rearrangement joins TRBV29-1 to TRBJ1-3; a possible D gene is TRBD1 (5 bases). The germline V and J ends were trimmed by 5 bases and 0 bases, with 26 bases remaining between them. The CDR3 sequence is 19 residues long. Germline V gene data show CDR1 as SQVTM and CDR2 as ANQGSEA. The CDR3 nucleotides read TGCAGCGTTAAGGGATCTCAGGTCGCTGGGGCGCACTCTGGAAACACCATATATTTT. Its protein is CSVKGSQVAGAHSGNTIYF.

The sample holds a few counts of this clonotype. The CDR3 coding sequence is TGTGCCAGCAACACGCTAGCGGGATCTAGCAATGAGCAGTTCTTC. Amino acid sequence: CASNTLAGSSNEQFF. The rearrangement links TRBV6-1 to TRBJ2-1; 9 positions match TRBD2. Germline V gene data show CDR1 as MNHNS and CDR2 as SASEGT. The CDR3 extends over 15 amino acids. After removal of 7 bases from V and 6 bases from J, the junction contained 10 bases not matched to a gene.

This clonotype was seen ten or more times. The chain links TRBV29-1 to TRBJ2-7; 8 bases map to TRBD2. J gave up 0 bases and V 3 bases, and 7 bases lay outside the gene matches. The CDR3 spans 15 residues. Germline-derived CDR1 and CDR2 are SQVTM and ANQGSEA. CDR3 nucleotide sequence: TGCAGCGTTGACGGGGGGGCCAGGGGCTCCTACGAGCAGTACTTC. Amino acid sequence: CSVDGGARGSYEQYF.

This chain uses TRBV29-1 with TRBJ2-1; 9 bases match TRBD2. The CDR3 consists of 16 residues. V lost 2 bases to trimming and J lost 10 bases; unmatched junction nucleotides: 15. Germline V gene data show CDR1 as SQVTM and CDR2 as ANQGSEA. CDR3 sequence reads: CSVELAGLAPTTEQFF. The CDR3 DNA reads TGCAGCGTTGAATTGGCCGGACTAGCGCCTACAACCGAGCAGTTCTTC.

CDR3 in amino acids: CASTGIQTDTQYF. CDR3 sequence (DNA): TGTGCCAGCACAGGGATTCAAACAGATACGCAGTATTTT. This chain uses TRBV18 with TRBJ2-3, with a tentative D call TRBD1 (6 bases). V lost 8 bases and J 3 bases, leaving 12 bases between the germline ends. Germline V gene data show CDR1 as KGHSH and CDR2 as LQKENI. The length of the CDR3 is 13 residues.

This clonotype was counted ten times or more. The rearrangement links TRBV29-1 to TRBJ1-2; TRBD1 matches 7 bases. Germline CDR1 reads SQVTM; CDR2 reads ANQGSEA. The CDR3 sequence is 16 residues long. After removal of 6 bases from V and 2 bases from J, the junction contained 15 bases not matched to a gene. CDR3 in amino acids: CSVERIPGQTNYGYTF. The DNA of the CDR3 is TGCAGCGTAGAGAGAATACCGGGACAGACGAACTATGGCTACACCTTC.

This clonotype occurred a few times. The chain links TRBV27 to TRBJ2-1; D perhaps matches TRBD1 (6 bases). The germline V and J ends were trimmed by 3 bases and 8 bases, with 17 bases remaining between them. The CDR3 consists of 15 residues. Germline V CDR1 and CDR2: MNHEY, SMNVEV (reference sequence). The CDR3 nucleotides are TGTGCCAGCAGTTTCGCCCTCCCACGACAGGATGAGCAGTTCTTC. Its translation is CASSFALPRQDEQFF.

The chain is built from TRBV14 and TRBJ2-1; 7 nucleotides line up with TRBD2. CDR1 is SGHDN and CDR2 is FVKESK in the germline V gene. V shed 1 base and J 2 bases; nucleotides not matched to a gene: 8. The CDR3 has 17 amino acids. CDR3 amino acids: CASSQAPGRFPYNEQFF. The CDR3 region has the DNA TGTGCCAGCAGCCAAGCACCCGGGAGGTTCCCCTACAATGAGCAGTTCTTC.

This clonotype has ten or more counts. The V and J genes are TRBV12-3 or TRBV12-4 and TRBJ2-2; D is undetermined. The CDR3 consists of 13 residues. Trimming shortened V by 6 bases and J by 4 bases, and 9 bases separated the two germline ends. CDR3 DNA: TGTGCCAGCAGCCGGACCATCACCGGGGAGCTGTTTTTT. This codes for CASSRTITGELFF.

The V call is TRBV10-2, the J call TRBJ2-7; TRBD1 might be the D (5 bases). The CDR3 is made up of 14 amino acids. The V and J ends lost 2 bases and 5 bases respectively, with 13 bases between them. Germline CDR1 reads WSHSY; CDR2 reads SAAADI. In nucleotides, the CDR3 is TGCGCCAGCAGTGAGATGGACACGGCGCACGAGCAGTACTTC. Its protein is CASSEMDTAHEQYF.

The gene calls are TRBV29-1 and TRBJ1-2; D is possibly TRBD1 (5 bases). This CDR3 has 13 amino acids. V was pared by 6 bases and J by 2 bases, with 13 bases between. Germline CDR1 reads SQVTM; CDR2 reads ANQGSEA. The CDR3 reads CSVKGAGNYGYTF. The CDR3 DNA follows: TGCAGCGTCAAAGGGGCAGGGAACTATGGCTACACCTTC.

This clonotype was seen at least ten times. The V gene is TRBV20-1, the J gene TRBJ2-1, with a weak D call TRBD2 (6 bases). Germline V gene sequence: CDR1 DFQATT, CDR2 SNEGSKA (reference sequence). V was shortened by 1 base and J by 2 bases, with 21 bases between the two germline ends. The length of the CDR3 is 18 residues. The CDR3 here is CSARVRSDGSSPYNEQFF. CDR3 DNA sequence: TGCAGTGCTAGAGTTCGGTCAGACGGGAGCAGCCCCTACAATGAGCAGTTCTTC.

To note about this clonotype: At one of its ends the junction is not consistent with the germline gene, which may arise from a read error. The gene calls are TRBV11-2 and TRBJ2-3; tentatively, D is TRBD2 (5 bases). This CDR3 has 17 amino acids. Germline V gene data show CDR1 as SGHAT and CDR2 as FQNNGV. As DNA, the CDR3 is TGTGCCAGCAGATTAGGGCTGGACTCAAGAGGGATGGATACGCAGTATTTT. Its protein is CASRLGLDSRGMDTQYF.

In its sample, this clonotype was seen many times. CDR3 sequence reads: CSVDIGDSYEQYF. CDR3 nucleotide sequence: TGCAGCGTTGATATTGGAGATTCCTACGAGCAGTACTTC. V usage is TRBV29-1 and J usage is TRBJ2-7; no clear D gene. The germline V and J ends were trimmed by 3 bases and 1 base, with 10 bases remaining between them. In germline, CDR1 is SQVTM, CDR2 ANQGSEA. The CDR3 covers 13 residues.